Presented here are 7 T cell receptor beta chains from one specimen sequenced in a study of T cells in Graves' hyperthyroidism and ophthalmopathy. The CDR3 regions of TCR beta were amplified from RNA transcripts. Using the HTBI primer set, a first-round RT-PCR was run on the TCR CDR3. TCRdb re-called the multiplex PCR reads with MiXCR, one entry per CDR3 protein. The table includes fewer than 110,000 distinct CDR3 sequences, about 15% detected once. The sequenced sample consisted of blood. The receptors stem from a woman in her 50s with Graves' hyperthyroidism.

This clonotype was recorded many times. The V and J genes are TRBV5-1 and TRBJ2-2; TRBD1 aligns across 7 bases. The CDR3 is made up of 15 amino acids. V shed 5 bases and J 3 bases; nucleotides not matched to a gene: 7. Germline V CDR1 and CDR2: SGHRS, YFSETQ. CDR3 residues: CASSLTTGYTGELFF. The CDR3, as DNA: TGCGCCAGCAGTCTTACGACAGGGTACACCGGGGAGCTGTTTTTT. The full variable domain, its missing parts supplied by reference TRBV5-1 and TRBJ2-2, is KAGVTQTPRYLIKTRGQQVTLSCSPISGHRSVSWYQQTPGQGLQFLFEYFSETQRNKGNFPGRFSGRQFSNSRSEMNVSTLELGDSALYLCASSLTTGYTGELFFGEGSRLTVL.

This clonotype was picked up many times. The chain combines TRBV20-1 with TRBJ1-2; D is ambiguous. This CDR3 spans 14 amino acids. The germline V gene encodes CDR1 DFQATT and CDR2 SNEGSKA (reference sequence). The ends were cut back, 2 bases at V and 7 bases at J, with 17 bases in the middle. The CDR3 here is CSARSPSPYRGYTF. For the CDR3, the DNA is TGCAGTGCTAGATCCCCCAGCCCTTATCGTGGCTACACCTTC.

This clonotype appeared many times. The rearrangement uses TRBV30 and TRBJ2-2; D not resolved. CDR3 length: 11 residues. Germline CDR1 reads GTSNPN; CDR2 reads SVGIG (reference sequence). The V and J ends lost 5 bases and 5 bases respectively, with 6 bases between them. The CDR3 spells CAWRRTGELFF. In DNA, the CDR3 is TGTGCCTGGCGACGGACCGGGGAGCTGTTTTTT.

V gene TRBV20-1 combines with J gene TRBJ1-2; 8 positions agree with TRBD1. In germline, CDR1 is DFQATT, CDR2 SNEGSKA (reference sequence). There are 15 residues in the CDR3. The ends lost 3 bases at V and 4 bases at J; junction bases unmatched: 10. The CDR3 is CSARERQGSGYGYTF. CDR3 nucleotide sequence: TGCAGTGCTAGGGAACGACAGGGGTCAGGCTATGGCTACACCTTC.

This clonotype was observed many times. The chain combines TRBV7-9 with TRBJ2-2; D unresolved. Trimming took 5 bases from V and 7 from J, leaving 11 bases between them. This CDR3 comprises 13 residues. Germline V gene data show CDR1 as SEHNR and CDR2 as FQNEAQ (reference sequence). The CDR3 sequence is CASSLAWGGELFF. CDR3 in DNA: TGTGCCAGCAGCCTCGCTTGGGGCGGGGAGCTGTTTTTT.

This clonotype has just a few counts. The V gene is TRBV10-3, the J gene TRBJ2-5; the D gene could be TRBD1 or TRBD2 (5 bases each). The CDR3 contains 12 residues. The germline V gene has CDR1 ENHRY and CDR2 SYGVKD. Trimming cost V 11 bases and J 4 bases, with 14 bases left between them. This chain's CDR3 is CAAQGVGETQYF. CDR3 sequence (DNA): TGTGCCGCCCAGGGAGTAGGAGAGACCCAGTACTTC.

This clonotype was seen ten or more times. The J gene is TRBJ2-5, the V gene TRBV7-8; D unresolved. CDR3 length: 13 residues. Looked up from germline, CDR1 is SGHVS and CDR2 is FQNEAQ. V dropped 2 bases and J dropped 2 bases, with 6 bases sitting between them. The CDR3, as DNA: TGTGCCAGCAGCTTAATCGGACAAGAGACCCAGTACTTC. This gives the protein CASSLIGQETQYF.